Presented here are 5 T cell receptor beta chains from one specimen sequenced in a study of T cells in Graves' hyperthyroidism and ophthalmopathy. The investigators amplified TCR beta CDR3 regions from RNA transcripts. First-round RT-PCR of the TCR CDR3 relied on the HTBI primer set. TCRdb itself ran the multiplex PCR reads through MiXCR, one entry per CDR3 protein. The data contain approximately 600,000 distinct CDR3 sequences, around 21% of them singletons. The sample comprised blood. These TCRs come from a man under 40 with Graves' ophthalmopathy.

This clonotype was found many times. The rearrangement uses TRBV18 and TRBJ1-4, with D tentatively TRBD1 (6 bases). The V and J ends lost 1 base and 6 bases respectively, with 12 bases between them. The CDR3 spans 15 residues. Looked up from germline, CDR1 is KGHSH and CDR2 is LQKENI. The CDR3 region is CASSPRGGRDEKLFF. CDR3 coding DNA: TGTGCCAGCTCACCACGCGGGGGGCGCGATGAAAAACTGTTTTTT.

This chain joins TRBV28 and TRBJ2-7; tentatively, D is TRBD1 (6 bases). Germline CDR1 reads MDHEN; CDR2 reads SYDVKM. The CDR3 covers 16 residues. Trimming stripped 1 base from V and 5 bases from J, with 18 bases between. CDR3 in DNA: TGTGCCAGCAGTTTATTAGGTCACAGGGAAGGGCACGAGCAGTACTTC. It encodes CASSLLGHREGHEQYF.

This clonotype was seen a handful of times. V usage is TRBV20-1 and J usage is TRBJ1-4; D gene unclear. Trimming removed 1 base from V and 5 bases from J, with 8 bases in between. This CDR3 has 13 residues. The germline CDR1 and CDR2 sequences are DFQATT and SNEGSKA (reference sequence). CDR3 region: CSARGYGNEKLFF. CDR3 in DNA: TGCAGTGCTAGAGGGTACGGGAATGAAAAACTGTTTTTT.

This clonotype was seen many times. The V and J genes are TRBV7-2 and TRBJ2-7, with 7 nucleotides matching TRBD1. The CDR3 extends over 15 amino acids. J gave up 0 bases and V 3 bases, and 5 bases lay outside the gene matches. Germline V gene data show CDR1 as SGHTA and CDR2 as FQGNSA. The CDR3 DNA follows: TGTGCCAGCAGCTTTACCCGGGACAGCTCCTACGAGCAGTACTTC. Protein: CASSFTRDSSYEQYF.

This clonotype has only a few counts. The CDR3 nucleotides are TGCAGTGCGGAACGGCGCACCTACAATGAGCAGTTCTTC. This codes for CSAERRTYNEQFF. This rearrangement joins TRBV20-1 to TRBJ2-1; unclear D gene. V lost 6 bases and J lost 2, with 11 bases in between. From germline, CDR1 is DFQATT and CDR2 SNEGSKA (reference sequence). The CDR3 runs to 13 residues.